The clone carrying this TCR beta chain was observed at least ten times. The sample belongs to a study of tumor-infiltrating lymphocytes in oesophageal squamous cell carcinoma. One entry per CDR3 protein, called by TCRdb with MiXCR from the PCR reads. The sample has 15,000 to 19,000 distinct CDR3 sequences; about 50% are singletons. Trimming at V came to 1 base and at J to 2 bases, leaving 8 bases not matched to a gene. CDR3 size: 16 residues. CDR1 is MGHRA and CDR2 is YSYEKL in the germline V gene. This TCR derives from a female donor with esophageal squamous cell carcinoma. The chain combines TRBV4-1 with TRBJ2-7; 7 nucleotides agree with TRBD1. The sample taken for sequencing was esophageal tumor tissue. CDR3 region: CASSQGSDRLTYEQYF. The DNA for the CDR3 is TGCGCCAGCAGCCAAGGGTCGGACAGGCTAACCTACGAGCAGTACTTC.